This TCR beta chain stems from a study of blood T cell repertoires in COVID-19. As for the study in general: COVID-19 samples, acute and convalescent, were from the United States, Italy and Spain. Sources were T cells, B-cell-depleted T cells, or PBMCs; the material itself was cDNA or gDNA.

V was trimmed by 1 base and J by 3 bases, leaving 10 bases between them. Germline-derived CDR1 and CDR2 are SGHRS and YFSETQ. The CDR3 has 14 residues. The authors' processing: Reference gene primers were amplified, and this amplification served to estimate nucleated cell counts. Clones were read by immunoSEQ multiplex PCR, and TCRdb kept only the in-frame ones, dropping some. V, J and clone size reflect that table, while D and trimming were determined from the DNA. This repertoire shows roughly 230,000 clones, around four fifths found once; its top ten account for roughly 9.4%. The chain couples TRBV5-1 to TRBJ1-1; possibly TRBD1 for D (5 bases). This TCR was sampled from a man aged 35 to 55 with active or convalescent COVID-19. Sequencing was performed on peripheral blood. CDR3 bases: TGCGCCAGCAGCTTGTATCGGGGGTACACTGAAGCTTTCTTT. Residues: CASSLYRGYTEAFF.